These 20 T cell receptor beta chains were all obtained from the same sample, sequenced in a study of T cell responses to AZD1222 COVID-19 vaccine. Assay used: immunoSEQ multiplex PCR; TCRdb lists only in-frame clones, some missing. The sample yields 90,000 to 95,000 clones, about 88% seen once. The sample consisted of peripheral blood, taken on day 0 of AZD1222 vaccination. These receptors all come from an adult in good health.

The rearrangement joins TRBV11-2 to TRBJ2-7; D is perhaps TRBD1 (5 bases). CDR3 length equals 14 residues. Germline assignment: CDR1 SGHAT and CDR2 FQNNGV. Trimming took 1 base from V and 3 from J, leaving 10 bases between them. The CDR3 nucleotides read TGTGCCAGCAGCTTAGGGGGCGACTTCTACGAGCAGTACTTC. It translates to CASSLGGDFYEQYF.

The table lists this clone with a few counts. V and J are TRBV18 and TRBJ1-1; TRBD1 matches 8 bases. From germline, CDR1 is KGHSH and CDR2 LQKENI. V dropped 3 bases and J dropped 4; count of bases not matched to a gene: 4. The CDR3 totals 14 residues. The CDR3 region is CASSPGTGGTEAFF. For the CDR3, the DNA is TGTGCCAGCTCACCCGGGACAGGTGGCACTGAAGCTTTCTTT.

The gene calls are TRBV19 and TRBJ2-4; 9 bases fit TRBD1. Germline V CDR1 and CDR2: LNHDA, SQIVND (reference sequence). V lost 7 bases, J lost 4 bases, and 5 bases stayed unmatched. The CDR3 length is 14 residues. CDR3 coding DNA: TGTGCCAGTAAAGAGGGACAGGGAAAAAACATTCAGTACTTC. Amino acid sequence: CASKEGQGKNIQYF.

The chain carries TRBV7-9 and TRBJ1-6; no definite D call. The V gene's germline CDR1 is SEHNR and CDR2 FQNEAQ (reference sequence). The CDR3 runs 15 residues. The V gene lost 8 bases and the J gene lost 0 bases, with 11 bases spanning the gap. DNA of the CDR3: TGTGCCAGCCGCCATAGAGGCTCCTATAATTCACCCCTCCACTTT. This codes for CASRHRGSYNSPLHF.

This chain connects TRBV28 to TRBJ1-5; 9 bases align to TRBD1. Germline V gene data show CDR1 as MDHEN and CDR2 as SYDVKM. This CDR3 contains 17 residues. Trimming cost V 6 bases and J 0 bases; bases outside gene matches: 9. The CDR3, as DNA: TGTGCCAGCAGACAGGGACAGGGCATCTATAGCAATCAGCCCCAGCATTTT. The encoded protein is CASRQGQGIYSNQPQHF.

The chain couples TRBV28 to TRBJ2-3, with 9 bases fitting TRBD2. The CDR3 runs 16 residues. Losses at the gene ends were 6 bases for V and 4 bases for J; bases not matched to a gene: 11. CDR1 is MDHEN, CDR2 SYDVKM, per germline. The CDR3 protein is CASSSTSGGGADTQYF. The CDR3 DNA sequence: TGTGCCAGCAGCTCGACTAGCGGAGGGGGGGCAGATACGCAGTATTTT.

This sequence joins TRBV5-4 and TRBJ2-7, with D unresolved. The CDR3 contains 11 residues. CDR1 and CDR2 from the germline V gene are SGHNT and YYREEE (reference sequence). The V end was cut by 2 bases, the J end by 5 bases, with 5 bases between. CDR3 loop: CASSFYHEQYF. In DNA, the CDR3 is TGTGCCAGCAGCTTTTACCACGAGCAGTACTTC.

The CDR3 reads CASRRPGTGEGETQYF. CDR3 bases: TGTGCCAGCAGACGACCTGGGACAGGGGAAGGGGAGACCCAGTACTTC. The gene calls are TRBV7-2 and TRBJ2-5; 10 nucleotides agree with TRBD1. Germline CDR1 reads SGHTA; CDR2 reads FQGNSA. This CDR3 is 16 amino acids long. Losses at the gene ends were 6 bases for V and 5 bases for J; bases not matched to a gene: 12. The full variable domain, with the rest looked up from reference TRBV7-2 and TRBJ2-5, is GAGVSQSPSNKVTEKGKDVELRCDPISGHTALYWYRQSLGQGLEFLIYFQGNSAPDKSGLPSDRFSAERTGGSVSTLTIQRTQQEDSAVYLCASRRPGTGEGETQYFGPGTRLLVL.

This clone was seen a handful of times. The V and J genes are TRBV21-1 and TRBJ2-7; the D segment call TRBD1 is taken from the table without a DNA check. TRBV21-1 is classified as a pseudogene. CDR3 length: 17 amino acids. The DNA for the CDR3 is TGTGCCAGCAGCGAAACCCCCAGGGGGGCCTCCACCTACGAGCAGTACTTC. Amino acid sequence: CASSETPRGASTYEQYF.

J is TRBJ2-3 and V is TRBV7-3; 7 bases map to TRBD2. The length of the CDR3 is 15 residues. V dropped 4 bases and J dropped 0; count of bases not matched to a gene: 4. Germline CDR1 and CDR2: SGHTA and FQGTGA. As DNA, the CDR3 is TGTGCCAGCAGCTCCCGACTAGCCAGCACAGATACGCAGTATTTT. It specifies CASSSRLASTDTQYF.

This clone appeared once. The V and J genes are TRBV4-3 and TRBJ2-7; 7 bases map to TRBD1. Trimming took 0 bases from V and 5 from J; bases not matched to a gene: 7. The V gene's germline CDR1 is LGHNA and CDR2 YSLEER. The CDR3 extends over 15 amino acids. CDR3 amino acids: CASSQDRGPGNEQYF. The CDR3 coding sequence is TGCGCCAGCAGCCAAGATAGGGGGCCGGGGAACGAGCAGTACTTC.

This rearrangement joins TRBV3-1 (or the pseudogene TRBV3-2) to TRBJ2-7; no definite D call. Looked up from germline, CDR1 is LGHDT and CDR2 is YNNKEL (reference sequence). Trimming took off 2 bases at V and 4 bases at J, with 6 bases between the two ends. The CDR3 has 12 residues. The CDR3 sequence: CASSQSGYEQYF. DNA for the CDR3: TGTGCCAGCAGCCAATCGGGTTACGAGCAGTACTTC.

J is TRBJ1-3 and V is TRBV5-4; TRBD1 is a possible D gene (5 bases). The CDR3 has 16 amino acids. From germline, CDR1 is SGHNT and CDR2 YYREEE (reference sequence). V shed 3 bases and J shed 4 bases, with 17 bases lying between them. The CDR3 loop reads CASSWGLSGRGNTIYF. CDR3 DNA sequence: TGTGCCAGCAGCTGGGGACTATCGGGGAGGGGAAACACCATATATTTT.

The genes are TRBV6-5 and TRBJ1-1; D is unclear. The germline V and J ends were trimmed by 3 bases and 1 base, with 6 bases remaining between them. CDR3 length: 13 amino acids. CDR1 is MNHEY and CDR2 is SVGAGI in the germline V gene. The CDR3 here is CASSYSRNTEAFF. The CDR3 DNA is TGTGCCAGCAGTTATTCGAGGAACACTGAAGCTTTCTTT.

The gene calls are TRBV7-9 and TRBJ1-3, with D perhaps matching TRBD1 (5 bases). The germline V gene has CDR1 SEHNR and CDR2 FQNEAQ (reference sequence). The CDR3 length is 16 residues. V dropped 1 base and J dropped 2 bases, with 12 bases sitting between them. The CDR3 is CASSLGGVGAGNTIYF. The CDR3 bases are TGTGCCAGCAGCTTAGGAGGCGTGGGGGCTGGAAACACCATATATTTT.

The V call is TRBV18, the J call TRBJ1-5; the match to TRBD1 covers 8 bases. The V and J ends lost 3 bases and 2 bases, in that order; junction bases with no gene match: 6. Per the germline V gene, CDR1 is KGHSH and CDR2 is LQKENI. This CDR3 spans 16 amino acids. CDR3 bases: TGTGCCAGCTCACCCGCATCAGGGGGCGGCAATCAGCCCCAGCATTTT. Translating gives CASSPASGGGNQPQHF.

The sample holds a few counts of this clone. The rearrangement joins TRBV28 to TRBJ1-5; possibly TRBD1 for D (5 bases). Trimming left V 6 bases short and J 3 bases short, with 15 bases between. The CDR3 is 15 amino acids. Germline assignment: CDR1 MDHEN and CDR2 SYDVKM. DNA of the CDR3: TGTGCCAGCAGCGGGGCCCCGAGGGCCAATCAGCCCCAGCATTTT. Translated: CASSGAPRANQPQHF.

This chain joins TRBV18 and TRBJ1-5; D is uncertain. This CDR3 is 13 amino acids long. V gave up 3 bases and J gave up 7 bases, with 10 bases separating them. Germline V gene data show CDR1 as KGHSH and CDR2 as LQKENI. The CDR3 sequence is CASSPTGEQPQHF. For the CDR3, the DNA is TGTGCCAGCTCACCGACTGGGGAGCAGCCCCAGCATTTT.

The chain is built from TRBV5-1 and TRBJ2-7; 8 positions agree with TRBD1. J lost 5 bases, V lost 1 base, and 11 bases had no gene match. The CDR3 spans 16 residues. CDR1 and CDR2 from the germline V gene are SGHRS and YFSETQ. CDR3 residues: CASSLTPDRGAHEQYF. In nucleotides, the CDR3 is TGCGCCAGCAGCTTGACCCCCGACAGGGGCGCCCACGAGCAGTACTTC.

For the CDR3, the DNA is TGTGCCAGCAGCTTAGACTCCGGCGGGGAGTCCTATGGCTACACCTTC. Amino acid sequence: CASSLDSGGESYGYTF. The chain is built from TRBV7-2 and TRBJ1-2; no definite D call. CDR3 size: 16 residues. Deletions cut 1 base from V and 4 bases from J, with 16 bases between. The V gene's germline CDR1 is SGHTA and CDR2 FQGNSA.